This TCR beta chain was identified during a study of blood T cell repertoires in COVID-19 (dated by TCRdb to the early 2020s). Regarding the complete study: Collaborator samples came from the United States, Italy and Spain and covered acute and convalescent phases of COVID-19. The material from the prospective study consisted of cDNA or gDNA derived from T cells, B-cell-depleted T cells, or PBMCs. Deeply sampled blood TCRbeta repertoires from subjects exposed to, actively infected with, or recovered from COVID-19 were included in the dataset. The repertoires were released in a freely available public database intended as a resource for research on the immune response to SARS-CoV-2. Samples came from the ongoing ImmuneRACE study (first 160 participants) plus 1,254 subjects from 6 global collaborators. A de-identified subject ID, COVID-19 status, age in years and sex were almost always included in the sample metadata. Where HLA class I and class II types were available, the types were taken from metadata supplied by the sample provider, not from assay-based typing.

Study-wide conclusions, independent of this receptor: The quantity of clinical and demographic metadata differed by source and by participant and was supplied without curation.

Trimmed from V: 5 bases; trimmed from J: 0 bases; junction bases lacking a gene match: 7. The CDR3, cysteine through phenylalanine, is 18 amino acids long. Just the 54-base CDR3 DNA is kept, in frame starting at base 1. CDR1 and CDR2 are drawn from the germline V gene: SGHTA, FQGNSA. Details on this clone: No cognate antigen has been identified for it. Per-nucleotide qualities are absent, and no much larger clonotype sits a single base away.

The immunoSEQ Assay, a bias-controlled multiplex PCR, was used to amplify TCRbeta CDR3 regions from genomic DNA. The original pipeline was this. Within the assay, amplification of reference gene primers was used to estimate how many nucleated cells each sample contained. To quantify the absolute abundance of each unique TCRbeta CDR3 rearrangement, sequence reads were collapsed and filtered. For each sample, productive Simpson clonality was calculated as the square root of Simpson's diversity index across productive rearrangements. TCRdb obtained this table from immuneACCESS and retained in-frame rearrangements with V and J assigned. These tables miss some clones; where compared with another copy, unresolved V genes account for less than half of the shortfall, and the remainder is unexplained. V and J calls and clone size are as listed in that table; D and trimming were resolved from the DNA. In this sample the table shows over 450,000 clones, 85% to 90% of which occur a single time. The ten most abundant clones make up roughly 1% of the sample.

In Seattle, one collaborating source enrolled patients while the infection was active and tracked those patients longitudinally over the course of disease. Each collaborating institution followed its own protocols to collect whole blood in K2EDTA tubes. Collaborator samples were shipped for TCRbeta analysis as frozen whole blood, isolated PBMCs, or DNA extracted from either sample type. The sequence links TRBV7-2 to TRBJ2-3, with 14 middle bases fitting TRBD2. The sample consisted of peripheral blood. The TCR sequence derives from a man between 18 and 29 years old with COVID-19, enrolled during active disease. The DNA sequence reads TGTGCCAGCAGCCTGGGACTAGCGGGAGCCGCTAGCACAGATACGCAGTATTTT. Translated, it reads CASSLGLAGAASTDTQYF.